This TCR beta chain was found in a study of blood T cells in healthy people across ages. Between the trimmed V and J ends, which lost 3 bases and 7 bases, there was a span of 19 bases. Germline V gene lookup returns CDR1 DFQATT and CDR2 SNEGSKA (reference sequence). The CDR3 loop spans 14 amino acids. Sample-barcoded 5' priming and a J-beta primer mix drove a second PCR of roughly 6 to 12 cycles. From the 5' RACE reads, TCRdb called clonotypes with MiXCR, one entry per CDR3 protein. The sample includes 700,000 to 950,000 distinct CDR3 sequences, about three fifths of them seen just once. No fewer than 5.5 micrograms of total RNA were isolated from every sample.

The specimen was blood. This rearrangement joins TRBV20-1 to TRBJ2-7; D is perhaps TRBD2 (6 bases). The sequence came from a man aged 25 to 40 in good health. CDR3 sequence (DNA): TGCAGTGCTAGCGATGACGGCGGGACGGGGGAGCAGTACTTC. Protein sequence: CSASDDGGTGEQYF.